This passage covers 31 T cell receptor gamma chains from one sample sequenced in a study of Vδ1+ human thymocytes. Study conclusions and caveats: Thymic TRG and TRD repertoires appeared highly polyclonal, with Gaussian CDR3 length distributions.

Antigen specificity for these receptors is unknown. RNA was extracted from the cells and then reverse transcribed. CDR3 amplicons came from multiplex PCR with pooled V-gene forward and constant-region reverse primers. TCRdb made new clone calls on the multiplex PCR reads using CATT. The repertoire has 36,000 or so gamma-chain clones, 20% of them found once; the top ten carry around 2%. Sequencing was performed on Vdelta1+ gamma-delta thymocytes from the thymus. Subset in this sample: FACS-sorted CD3+ TCRalphabeta- TCRVdelta1+ TCRVdelta2- thymocytes. The receptors stem from a girl under three years old who had congenital heart surgery.

In its sample, this clone was seen a few times. The rearrangement uses TRGV8 and TRGJP1. Germline assignment: CDR1 VENAVY and CDR2 YDSYNSRV. V lost 0 bases to trimming and J lost 2 bases; unmatched junction nucleotides: 3. The CDR3 extends over 15 amino acids. The CDR3 region is CATWDRQTTGWFKIF. CDR3 in DNA: TGTGCCACCTGGGATAGGCAAACCACTGGTTGGTTCAAGATATTT.

By sample fraction, this clone is medium-sized. Other nucleotide sequences from this sample produce the same CDR3. This chain links TRGV2 with TRGJ1 or TRGJ2. The V gene's germline CDR1 is EGSNGY and CDR2 YDSYNSKV. The CDR3 length is 13 residues. V lost 0 bases and J lost 5; bases outside the gene matches: 4. This CDR3 reads CATWDGPNYKKLF. The CDR3 nucleotides are TGTGCCACCTGGGACGGGCCTAATTATAAGAAACTCTTT.

This clone has only a few counts. The rearrangement uses TRGV8 and TRGJ1 or TRGJ2. Trimming at V came to 4 bases and at J to 3 bases, leaving 15 bases not matched to a gene. The V gene's germline CDR1 is VENAVY and CDR2 YDSYNSRV. CDR3 length equals 16 residues. The CDR3 coding sequence is TGTGCCACCTGGGAGCTCACCAAGATTGGTTATTATAAGAAACTCTTT. As protein: CATWELTKIGYYKKLF.

This chain links TRGV3 with TRGJP2. The CDR3 is made up of 11 amino acids. Looked up from germline, CDR1 is VTNTFY and CDR2 is YDVSTARD (reference sequence). V lost 6 bases to trimming and J lost 8 bases; unmatched junction nucleotides: 3. CDR3 residues: CATWTDWIKTF. The CDR3 nucleotides are TGTGCCACCTGGACCGATTGGATCAAGACGTTT.

This clone occurred a few times. The chain uses TRGV3 and TRGJP2. The CDR3 covers 12 residues. CDR1 and CDR2 from the germline V gene are VTNTFY and YDVSTARD (reference sequence). V gave up 0 bases and J gave up 11 bases; unmatched junction bases: 3. CDR3 DNA sequence: TGTGCCACCTGGGACAGGACGTGGATCAAGACGTTT. This translates into CATWDRTWIKTF.

The V and J genes are TRGV8 and TRGJ1 or TRGJ2. V gave up 5 bases and J gave up 10 bases; unmatched junction bases: 11. The CDR3 spans 12 residues. CDR1 and CDR2 (germline): VENAVY, YDSYNSRV. The CDR3 reads CATWVTARKKLF. The CDR3 nucleotides are TGTGCCACCTGGGTCACGGCTCGCAAGAAACTCTTT.

In this sample, this clone turned up a few times. A much larger clone lies one base from this, so it may be a read error. The same CDR3 arises from other DNA sequences in this sample as well. The chain joins TRGV4 to TRGJ1 or TRGJ2. This CDR3 region has 13 residues. The J segment lost 5 bases and the V segment lost 0 bases, leaving 4 bases of the junction unmatched. The germline V gene encodes CDR1 EGSTGY and CDR2 YDSYTSSV. The CDR3 spells CATWDGLDYKKLF. The CDR3 coding sequence is TGTGCCACCTGGGATGGGCTCGATTATAAGAAACTCTTT.

This clone was observed a few times. The chain employs TRGV2 and TRGJ1 or TRGJ2. Germline values: CDR1 EGSNGY, CDR2 YDSYNSKV. Trimming at V came to 0 bases and at J to 11 bases, leaving 10 bases not matched to a gene. The CDR3 loop spans 13 amino acids. CDR3 residues: CATWDGHKGEKLF. The CDR3 DNA reads as TGTGCCACCTGGGACGGGCATAAAGGAGAGAAACTCTTT.

As to this clone: A much bigger clone sits one base away, suggesting this may be a read error. V and J are TRGV8 and TRGJ1 or TRGJ2. Losses at the gene ends were 3 bases for V and 4 bases for J; bases not matched to a gene: 9. The V gene's germline CDR1 is VENAVY and CDR2 YDSYNSRV. The CDR3 is made up of 14 amino acids. CDR3 coding DNA: TGTGCCACCTGGGATGGGCGGAAATATTATAAGAAACTCTTT. Translation gives CATWDGRKYYKKLF.

This clone appeared a few times. The V gene is TRGV2, the J gene TRGJ1 or TRGJ2. The V gene end was trimmed by 4 bases and the J gene end by 10 bases; junction bases not matched to a gene: 10. Per the germline V gene, CDR1 is EGSNGY and CDR2 is YDSYNSKV. The CDR3 has 12 residues. CDR3 amino acids: CATWDGIEKKLF. The CDR3 region has the DNA TGTGCCACCTGGGATGGAATTGAAAAGAAACTCTTT.

Only a few counts were recorded for this clone. The chain has TRGV3 and TRGJ1 or TRGJ2. The CDR3 covers 12 residues. V shed 4 bases, J shed 6 bases, and the junction held 6 bases outside the gene matches. The germline V gene encodes CDR1 VTNTFY and CDR2 YDVSTARD (reference sequence). CDR3 DNA sequence: TGTGCCACCTGGGAGAGGATTTATAAGAAACTCTTT. This sequence encodes CATWERIYKKLF.

This clone turned up a few times. The J gene is TRGJ1 or TRGJ2, the V gene TRGV3. This CDR3 is built from 12 residues. V shed 3 bases, J shed 8 bases, and the junction held 7 bases outside the gene matches. Germline lookup yields CDR1 VTNTFY and CDR2 YDVSTARD (reference sequence). In DNA, the CDR3 is TGTGCCACCTGGGACGTGACTGATAAGAAACTCTTT. It encodes CATWDVTDKKLF.

With regard to this clone: The sample holds other DNA sequences that translate to the same CDR3. This chain joins TRGV2 and TRGJ1 or TRGJ2. Germline V gives CDR1 EGSNGY, CDR2 YDSYNSKV. CDR3 length equals 13 residues. J gave up 6 bases and V 1 base, and 6 bases lay outside the gene matches. DNA of the CDR3: TGTGCCACCTGGGACGGCCGAGGTTATAAGAAACTCTTT. It translates to CATWDGRGYKKLF.

This clone appeared a few times. A much larger clone differs from this one at a single base, so this may be a read error. This sample also contains other DNA sequences that code for the same CDR3. This chain connects TRGV2 to TRGJP2. Germline V gives CDR1 EGSNGY, CDR2 YDSYNSKV. The CDR3 length is 15 residues. Trimming removed 0 bases from V and 4 bases from J; junction bases left unmatched: 5. The CDR3, as DNA: TGTGCCACCTGGGACGGGCCGGCTAGTGATTGGATCAAGACGTTT. Its translation is CATWDGPASDWIKTF.

This clone was observed a handful of times. Sequence at one end of the junction differs from germline and may be a read error. The V call is TRGV4, the J call TRGJ1 or TRGJ2. The CDR3 spans 13 residues. Germline V gene sequence: CDR1 EGSTGY, CDR2 YDSYTSSV. CDR3: CATWNGDYYKKLF. The CDR3 region has the DNA TGTGCCACCTGGAATGGCGATTATTATAAGAAACTCTTT.

This clone was seen more than once but under ten times. This may be a read error, as it is one base from a much larger clone. Other nucleotide sequences from this sample produce the same CDR3. This chain joins TRGV9 and TRGJ1 or TRGJ2. The CDR3 sequence is 14 residues long. The V gene end was trimmed by 0 bases and the J gene end by 0 bases; junction bases not matched to a gene: 2. Germline CDR1 is GITISATS and CDR2 is ISYDGTV (reference sequence). The CDR3 is CALWEVRNYYKKLF. The CDR3 nucleotides read TGTGCCTTGTGGGAGGTGAGGAATTATTATAAGAAACTCTTT.

The chain uses TRGV2 and TRGJ1 or TRGJ2. Per germline, CDR1 EGSNGY and CDR2 YDSYNSKV. This CDR3 is 15 amino acids long. The ends lost 0 bases at V and 3 bases at J; junction bases unmatched: 8. The CDR3 DNA reads as TGTGCCACCTGGGACGGGAATCGGACTTATTATAAGAAACTCTTT. Translating it yields CATWDGNRTYYKKLF.

This clone was detected a few times. The rearrangement joins TRGV2 to TRGJ1 or TRGJ2. Germline CDR1 EGSNGY, CDR2 YDSYNSKV. The CDR3 contains 12 residues. Unmatched junction bases numbered 9, after V lost 4 bases and J lost 9 bases. Written as DNA, the CDR3 is TGTGCCACCTGGGATGAGGCCTCTAAGAAACTCTTT. Encoded protein: CATWDEASKKLF.

The gene calls are TRGV5 and TRGJ1 or TRGJ2. There are 14 residues in the CDR3. Germline CDR1 VINAFY, CDR2 YDVSNSKD. Trimming cost V 0 bases and J 7 bases; bases outside gene matches: 9. The CDR3 DNA reads as TGTGCCACCTGGGACAGGCGGGGGGGGTATAAGAAACTCTTT. Translating gives CATWDRRGGYKKLF.

The genes are TRGV2 and TRGJ1 or TRGJ2. The V and J ends lost 0 bases and 0 bases, in that order; junction bases with no gene match: 8. Germline V CDR1 and CDR2: EGSNGY, YDSYNSKV. The CDR3 contains 16 residues. The CDR3 coding sequence is TGTGCCACCTGGGACGGGCGTTGTTCGAATTATTATAAGAAACTCTTT. Translating it yields CATWDGRCSNYYKKLF.

This clone appeared a few times. This rearrangement joins TRGV3 to TRGJ1 or TRGJ2. Germline CDR1 and CDR2: VTNTFY and YDVSTARD (reference sequence). The CDR3 extends over 14 amino acids. DNA for the CDR3: TGTGCTTTATGGAATGGGCCGGATTATTATAAGAAACTCTTT. The encoded protein is CALWNGPDYYKKLF.

About this clone itself: This sequence is one base from a far larger clone and is likely a read error. The chain combines TRGV2 with TRGJ1 or TRGJ2. V lost 4 bases to trimming and J lost 6 bases; unmatched junction nucleotides: 6. Germline V gives CDR1 EGSNGY, CDR2 YDSYNSKV. This CDR3 has 12 residues. The CDR3 bases are TGTGCCACCTGGGATGGTTGTTATAAGAAACTCTTT. Encoded protein: CATWDGCYKKLF.

The chain couples TRGV2 to TRGJP2. With 0 bases clipped from V and 3 bases from J, the junction kept 19 bases outside the gene matches. This CDR3 region has 20 residues. Germline V gene data show CDR1 as EGSNGY and CDR2 as YDSYNSKV. CDR3 DNA sequence: TGTGCCACCTGGGACGGGCATGAGGACTATGGGGAACGTAGTGATTGGATCAAGACGTTT. Translation gives CATWDGHEDYGERSDWIKTF.

The chain is built from TRGV2 and TRGJ1 or TRGJ2. This CDR3 is built from 13 residues. With 0 bases clipped from V and 9 bases from J, the junction kept 8 bases outside the gene matches. Germline V gene sequence: CDR1 EGSNGY, CDR2 YDSYNSKV. This CDR3 is CATWDGPGGKKLF. The DNA of the CDR3 is TGTGCCACCTGGGACGGGCCAGGCGGTAAGAAACTCTTT.

This clone occurred a few times. The identical CDR3 is also encoded by other nucleotide sequences in the sample. The rearrangement joins TRGV2 to TRGJ1 or TRGJ2. CDR1 and CDR2 from the germline V gene are EGSNGY and YDSYNSKV. The CDR3 consists of 13 residues. The J segment lost 6 bases and the V segment lost 3 bases, leaving 8 bases of the junction unmatched. The CDR3, as DNA: TGTGCCACCTGGGACCCGTCTTCTTATAAGAAACTCTTT. It encodes CATWDPSSYKKLF.

The rearrangement joins TRGV4 to TRGJ1 or TRGJ2. CDR3 length: 16 residues. The germline CDR1 and CDR2 sequences are EGSTGY and YDSYTSSV. J lost 0 bases, V lost 4 bases, and 12 bases had no gene match. CDR3 nucleotide sequence: TGTGCCACCTGGGACCGCCCACTGAAGAATTATTATAAGAAACTCTTT. As protein: CATWDRPLKNYYKKLF.

The rearrangement uses TRGV9 and TRGJ1 or TRGJ2. Germline values: CDR1 GITISATS, CDR2 ISYDGTV (reference sequence). Trimming at V came to 5 bases and at J to 2 bases, leaving 3 bases not matched to a gene. CDR3 length equals 12 residues. The chain's CDR3 is CALWADYYKKLF. CDR3 bases: TGTGCCTTGTGGGCCGATTATTATAAGAAACTCTTT.

This clone was recorded a few times. The chain has TRGV2 and TRGJ1 or TRGJ2. The germline V gene encodes CDR1 EGSNGY and CDR2 YDSYNSKV. V lost 1 base, J lost 3 bases, and 9 bases stayed unmatched. The CDR3 runs 15 residues. The CDR3 DNA follows: TGTGCCACCTGGGACGGTACCCATCGTTATTATAAGAAACTCTTT. This encodes CATWDGTHRYYKKLF.

The gene calls are TRGV8 and TRGJ1 or TRGJ2. This CDR3 contains 15 residues. J was trimmed by 4 bases and V by 3 bases; bases with no gene match: 12. Germline CDR1 VENAVY, CDR2 YDSYNSRV. The CDR3, as DNA: TGTGCCACCTGGGATCGGTCTTTGAGGTATTATAAGAAACTCTTT. It yields the protein CATWDRSLRYYKKLF.

The chain carries TRGV8 and TRGJ1 or TRGJ2. V dropped 0 bases and J dropped 1; count of bases not matched to a gene: 9. The CDR3 has 16 residues. Germline lookup yields CDR1 VENAVY and CDR2 YDSYNSRV. CDR3: CATWDRESANYYKKLF. The DNA for the CDR3 is TGTGCCACCTGGGATAGGGAATCCGCCAATTATTATAAGAAACTCTTT.

This clone has a handful of counts. The V call is TRGV9, the J call TRGJ1 or TRGJ2. The germline CDR1 and CDR2 sequences are GITISATS and ISYDGTV (reference sequence). This CDR3 contains 13 residues. J gave up 8 bases and V 5 bases, and 12 bases lay outside the gene matches. The CDR3 loop reads CALWVPLGDKKLF. The CDR3 DNA follows: TGTGCCTTGTGGGTACCCCTAGGGGATAAGAAACTCTTT.